These 5 T cell receptor beta chains came from one sample sequenced in a study of blood T cell repertoires in COVID-19. Here immunoSEQ multiplex PCR was the method, and the copy in TCRdb shows in-frame clones only, minus some. In the table there are roughly 80,000 clones, roughly nine tenths of which are singletons. Material: peripheral blood. Every receptor here comes from an elderly man in a cohort sampled during active COVID-19.

The V call is TRBV20-1, the J call TRBJ2-1; D is possibly TRBD2 (5 bases). The germline V gene has CDR1 DFQATT and CDR2 SNEGSKA (reference sequence). Trimming took 3 bases from V and 5 from J, leaving 17 bases between them. The CDR3 extends over 15 amino acids. CDR3 residues: CSASSRGADNNEQFF. CDR3 nucleotide sequence: TGCAGTGCTAGTTCCCGGGGAGCGGATAACAATGAGCAGTTCTTC.

This clone was detected a few times. The genes are TRBV21-1 and TRBJ1-6. TRBV21-1 is a documented pseudogene. The CDR3 is made up of 15 amino acids. The CDR3 protein is CASSNDEGILSPLHF. For the CDR3, the DNA is TGTGCCAGCAGCAACGATGAGGGAATTCTTTCACCCCTCCACTTT.

The chain is built from TRBV6-6 and TRBJ2-1; no clear D. This CDR3 region has 13 residues. Looked up from germline, CDR1 is MNHNY and CDR2 is SVGAGI (reference sequence). V was shortened by 2 bases and J by 5 bases, with 7 bases between the two germline ends. In nucleotides, the CDR3 is TGTGCCAGCAGTTACGACTTTGACAATGAGCAGTTCTTC. Residues: CASSYDFDNEQFF.

The genes are TRBV6-5 and TRBJ2-1; 10 bases match TRBD2. V shed 7 bases, J shed 6 bases, and the junction held 9 bases outside the gene matches. Germline V gives CDR1 MNHEY, CDR2 SVGAGI. The CDR3 contains 15 residues. CDR3 in DNA: TGTGCCAGCACAAACCGGCTAGCGGGGGTCAATGAGCAGTTCTTC. Residues: CASTNRLAGVNEQFF.

The rearrangement joins TRBV11-3 to TRBJ2-3; 11 positions agree with TRBD1. This CDR3 has 17 residues. CDR1 SGHNT and CDR2 YENEEA come from the germline V gene. J gave up 0 bases and V 3 bases, and 5 bases lay outside the gene matches. Written as DNA, the CDR3 is TGTGCCAGCAGCTTCCACGGGACAGGGGGGAGCACAGATACGCAGTATTTT. This gives the protein CASSFHGTGGSTDTQYF.